This passage covers 8 T cell receptor beta chains from one sample sequenced in a study of cytomegalovirus exposure and HLA in healthy donors. PCR involved 60 Vbeta and 13 Jbeta primers. The method was immunoSEQ multiplex PCR; TCRdb's version includes in-frame clones alone and lacks a portion of them. The repertoire holds approximately 150,000 clones, with about 70% as singletons. Sequences were obtained from PBMCs. The source of these receptors is a male donor in good health and CMV-seronegative.

This chain joins TRBV18 and TRBJ2-5; 7 bases line up with TRBD2. The CDR3 runs to 15 residues. CDR1 and CDR2 from the germline V gene are KGHSH and LQKENI. Trimming cost V 6 bases and J 3 bases; bases outside gene matches: 10. CDR3 in amino acids: CASSTSLSLKETQYF. The CDR3 region has the DNA TGTGCCAGCTCGACTAGCCTCTCCTTGAAAGAGACCCAGTACTTC. The variable domain in full, completed from reference TRBV18 and TRBJ2-5, reads NAGVMQNPRHLVRRRGQEARLRCSPMKGHSHVYWYRQLPEEGLKFMVYLQKENIIDESGMPKERFSAEFPKEGPSILRIQQVVRGDSAAYFCASSTSLSLKETQYFGPGTRLLVL.

The sample holds a few counts of this clone. This rearrangement joins TRBV28 to TRBJ1-1, with D possibly TRBD1 on 5 matching bases. This CDR3 is built from 14 residues. Trimming took off 2 bases at V and 4 bases at J, with 11 bases between the two ends. The germline V gene encodes CDR1 MDHEN and CDR2 SYDVKM. The CDR3: CASSLRGEITEAFF. The DNA of the CDR3 is TGTGCCAGCAGTTTACGGGGGGAGATCACTGAAGCTTTCTTT.

This clone was counted only a few times. The gene calls are TRBV7-2 and TRBJ1-1; 9 nucleotides match TRBD1. This CDR3 is 15 amino acids long. V lost 7 bases, J lost 0 bases, and 6 bases stayed unmatched. The germline gives CDR1 SGHTA, CDR2 FQGNSA. The CDR3 nucleotides are TGTGCCAGCAACGGACAGGGGAGCCTGAACACTGAAGCTTTCTTT. Protein product: CASNGQGSLNTEAFF.

The chain uses TRBV15 and TRBJ1-1; D perhaps matches TRBD1 (6 bases). The CDR3 has 19 residues. Trimming shortened V by 0 bases and J by 3 bases, and 23 bases separated the two germline ends. Germline values: CDR1 LNHNV, CDR2 YYDKDF (reference sequence). CDR3 sequence: CATSRDIGGGGRLDTEAFF. The CDR3 nucleotides read TGTGCCACCAGCAGAGATATCGGAGGGGGGGGAAGGTTGGACACTGAAGCTTTCTTT.

The rearrangement joins TRBV6-1 to TRBJ1-1; D remains unclear. Between the trimmed V and J ends, which lost 4 bases and 5 bases, there was a span of 11 bases. Germline CDR1 reads MNHNS; CDR2 reads SASEGT. The CDR3 totals 13 residues. The DNA of the CDR3 is TGTGCCAGCAGTGCCTCGTTCGGGACTGAAGCTTTCTTT. It translates to CASSASFGTEAFF.

This clone appeared a few times. The chain combines TRBV6-5 with TRBJ2-3; 7 nucleotides line up with TRBD1. Looked up from germline, CDR1 is MNHEY and CDR2 is SVGAGI. This CDR3 is 15 amino acids long. V gave up 8 bases and J gave up 1 base; unmatched junction bases: 9. The CDR3 is CASGRQGRGTDTQYF. CDR3 coding DNA: TGTGCCAGCGGCCGACAGGGAAGGGGCACAGATACGCAGTATTTT.

The genes are TRBV10-3 and TRBJ2-1; 11 nucleotides line up with TRBD2. V lost 6 bases, J lost 8 bases, and 12 bases stayed unmatched. Germline V CDR1 and CDR2: ENHRY, SYGVKD. The CDR3 runs to 16 residues. CDR3 bases: TGTGCCATCAGGAACGAGGATAGCGGGAGGGCACATGAGCAGTTCTTC. The encoded protein is CAIRNEDSGRAHEQFF.

The chain uses TRBV5-1 and TRBJ2-2, with TRBD1 matching over 9 bases. Germline CDR1 SGHRS, CDR2 YFSETQ. The CDR3 is made up of 15 amino acids. The V gene end was trimmed by 5 bases and the J gene end by 6 bases; junction bases not matched to a gene: 8. The CDR3, as DNA: TGCGCCAGCAGGCTCCGGGACAGGGCGTCCGGGGAGCTGTTTTTT. Translated, it gives CASRLRDRASGELFF.